This T cell receptor (beta chain) was observed in a study of CD8+ T cells in alopecia areata. Study details: Treated patients took oral tofacitinib at 5 to 10 mg twice daily. Tofacitinib treatment spanned 6 to 18 months, with 6 months off drug afterward. Findings and caveats of the study: Lesional scalp, notably in alopecia totalis/universalis, had clonality above that of normal scalp.

cDNA prepared by RNA extraction and subsequent reverse transcription served as the template for sequencing. Repertoires were generated with immunoSEQ multiplex PCR, while TCRdb's copy carries only in-frame clones and drops some. Found here are about 150,000 clones, around 50% of them singletons; the top ten hold roughly 7.5%. Trimming took off 5 bases at V and 0 bases at J, with 8 bases between the two ends. CDR1 and CDR2 from the germline V gene are LNHDA and SQIVND (reference sequence). The CDR3 loop spans 13 amino acids. This clone was detected only a few times. What it binds is not known. The receptor comes from a human donor with alopecia areata. The sequenced sample consisted of CD4+ T cells sorted from blood. The chain is built from TRBV19 and TRBJ2-7, with D uncertain. CDR3 amino acids: CASSYHGSYEQYF. CDR3 DNA: TGTGCCAGTAGTTATCACGGCTCCTACGAGCAGTACTTC.